This entry describes one TCR beta chain. Its specificity is unknown. The conserved final phenylalanine or tryptophan is absent from the CDR3, which likely points to a read error. Study results and caveats: Greatest tumor Treg TCR overlap was with tumor naive CD4+ cells. Larger-cohort validation covered only one TCR beta V-J rearrangement.

CDR1 is SGHRS, CDR2 YFSETQ, per germline. The length of the CDR3 is 20 residues. V dropped 2 bases and J dropped 2; count of bases not matched to a gene: 20. Full-length variable regions came from constant-region reverse primers plus semi-nested Nested Universal Primer A PCR. TCRdb re-analysed the 5' RACE reads in MiXCR, keeping a single row per CDR3 protein. Altogether approximately 60,000 distinct CDR3 sequences are present, less than 25% being singletons, with the ten largest covering 3.2%. The sorted Tregs were CD4+CD25+CD127-/low cells. The TCR sequence derives from a female donor with breast cancer. This chain connects TRBV5-1 to TRBJ2-5; the match to TRBD2 covers 8 bases. Input material: tumor-infiltrating Tregs sorted from the breast tumor. The CDR3 protein is CASSLSPSLRTSRFQETQYL. The DNA of the CDR3 is TGCGCCAGCAGCTTATCACCATCCCTGAGGACTAGCAGATTTCAAGAGACCCAGTACCTC.